Sequencing of this T cell receptor beta chain was carried out in a study of blood T cells in healthy people across ages. General study points: Estimates of diversity drawn from one million T cells were considered underestimates. Naive CD4+ cell counts and diversity both ran higher in long-lived than in aged donors. Possibly confounding the expanded clonotype changes was the fact that donor CMV status was unknown.

In the case of this clonotype: Its specificity is not known.

With 5 bases removed from V and 8 bases from J, the gap between germline ends came to 21 bases. The CDR3 spans 15 residues. A second PCR of about 7 to 11 cycles used a sample-barcoded 5' primer and a J-beta primer mix. MiXCR, run by TCRdb on the 5' RACE reads, gives a single entry per CDR3 protein. The table includes roughly 1.9 million distinct CDR3 sequences, roughly 43% detected once. The sequence was collected from a human donor in good health. Sequencing was carried out using blood. J is TRBJ1-1 and V is TRBV12-3 or TRBV12-4, with a possible D match to TRBD1 (6 bases). CDR3 sequence reads: CASSTNPTGAKEAFF. The CDR3 DNA reads as TGTGCCAGCAGTACTAACCCGACAGGAGCCAAGGAAGCTTTCTTT.